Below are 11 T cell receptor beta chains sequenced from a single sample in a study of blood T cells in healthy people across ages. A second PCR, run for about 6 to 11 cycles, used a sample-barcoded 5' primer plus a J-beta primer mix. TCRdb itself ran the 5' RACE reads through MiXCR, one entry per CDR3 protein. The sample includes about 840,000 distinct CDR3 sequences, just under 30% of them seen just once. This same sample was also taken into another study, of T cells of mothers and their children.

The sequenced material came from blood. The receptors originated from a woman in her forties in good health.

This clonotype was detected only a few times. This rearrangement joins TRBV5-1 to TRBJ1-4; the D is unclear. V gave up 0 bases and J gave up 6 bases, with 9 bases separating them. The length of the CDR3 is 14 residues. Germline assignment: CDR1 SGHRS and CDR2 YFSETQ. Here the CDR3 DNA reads TGCGCCAGCAGCTTGGGCTACCGAGATGAAAAACTGTTTTTT. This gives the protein CASSLGYRDEKLFF.

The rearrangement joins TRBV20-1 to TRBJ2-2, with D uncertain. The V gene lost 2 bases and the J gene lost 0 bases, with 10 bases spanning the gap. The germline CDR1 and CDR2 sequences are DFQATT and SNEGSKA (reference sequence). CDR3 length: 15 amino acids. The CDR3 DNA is TGCAGTGCTAGATACAGAATCGCGAACACCGGGGAGCTGTTTTTT. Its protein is CSARYRIANTGELFF.

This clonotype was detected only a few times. CDR3 DNA sequence: TGTGCCAGTAGTATTTTCGTGCGGGATGAGCAGTTCTTC. Its protein is CASSIFVRDEQFF. The V gene is TRBV19, the J gene TRBJ2-1, with D perhaps TRBD2 (5 bases). Germline CDR1 reads LNHDA; CDR2 reads SQIVND (reference sequence). Trimming pared 3 bases from V and 8 bases from J, leaving 11 bases between. This CDR3 has 13 residues.

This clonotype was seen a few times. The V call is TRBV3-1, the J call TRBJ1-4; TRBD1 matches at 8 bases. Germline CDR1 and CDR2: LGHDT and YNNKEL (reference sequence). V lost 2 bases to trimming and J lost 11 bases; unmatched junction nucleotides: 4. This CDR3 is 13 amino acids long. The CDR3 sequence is CASSQPDRGKLFF. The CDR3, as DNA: TGTGCCAGCAGCCAACCTGACAGGGGCAAACTGTTTTTT.

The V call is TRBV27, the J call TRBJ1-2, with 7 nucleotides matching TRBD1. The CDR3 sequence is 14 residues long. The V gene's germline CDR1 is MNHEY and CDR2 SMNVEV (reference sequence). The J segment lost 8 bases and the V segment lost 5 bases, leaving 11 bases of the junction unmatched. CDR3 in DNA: TGTGCCAGCAGTCCTCGCAGGGGGTCCGAGGGCTACACCTTC. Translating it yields CASSPRRGSEGYTF.

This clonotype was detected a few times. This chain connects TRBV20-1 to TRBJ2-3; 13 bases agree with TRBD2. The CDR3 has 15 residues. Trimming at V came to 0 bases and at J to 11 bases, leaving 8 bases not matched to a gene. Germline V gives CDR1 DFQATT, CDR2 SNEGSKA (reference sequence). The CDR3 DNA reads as TGCAGTGCTAGAGATAAACTAGCGGGGGGGCCGGGGCAGTATTTT. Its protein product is CSARDKLAGGPGQYF.

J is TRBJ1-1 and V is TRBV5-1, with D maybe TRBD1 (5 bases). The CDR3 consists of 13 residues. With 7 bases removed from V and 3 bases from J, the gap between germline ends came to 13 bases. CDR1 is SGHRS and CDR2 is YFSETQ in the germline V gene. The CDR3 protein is CASGWGGDTEAFF. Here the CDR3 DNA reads TGCGCCAGCGGCTGGGGGGGAGACACTGAAGCTTTCTTT.

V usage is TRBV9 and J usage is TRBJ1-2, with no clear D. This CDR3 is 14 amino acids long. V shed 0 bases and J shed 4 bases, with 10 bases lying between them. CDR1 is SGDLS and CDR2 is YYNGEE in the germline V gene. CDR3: CASSVAPQSYGYTF. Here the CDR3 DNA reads TGTGCCAGCAGCGTAGCCCCACAATCCTATGGCTACACCTTC.

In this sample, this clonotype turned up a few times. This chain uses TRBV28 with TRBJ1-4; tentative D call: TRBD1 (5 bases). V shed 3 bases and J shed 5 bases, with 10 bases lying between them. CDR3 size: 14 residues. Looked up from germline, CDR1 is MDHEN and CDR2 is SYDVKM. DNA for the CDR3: TGTGCCAGCAGTTTTGGGGGATCCAATGAAAAACTGTTTTTT. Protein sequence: CASSFGGSNEKLFF.

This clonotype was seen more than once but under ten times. The CDR3 region has the DNA TGTGCCAGCAGCAGGGGGACGGAGCGGTCTGCTTTCTTT. It codes for CASSRGTERSAFF. The J gene is TRBJ1-1, the V gene TRBV9, with D possibly being TRBD1 (6 bases). Between the trimmed V and J ends, which lost 4 bases and 11 bases, there was a span of 18 bases. Germline CDR1 SGDLS, CDR2 YYNGEE. The CDR3 extends over 13 amino acids.

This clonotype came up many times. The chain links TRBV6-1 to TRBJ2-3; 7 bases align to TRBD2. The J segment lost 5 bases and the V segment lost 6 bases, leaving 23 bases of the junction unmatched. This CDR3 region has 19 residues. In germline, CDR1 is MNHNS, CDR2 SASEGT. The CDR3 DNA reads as TGTGCCAGCAGCACATCACTCGGGAGGAGGCAGGCAGGACGAGATACGCAGTATTTT. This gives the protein CASSTSLGRRQAGRDTQYF.